These T cell receptor beta chains were read from a single sample in a study of neoadjuvant nivolumab and ipilimumab in lung cancer. Sequencing used immunoSEQ multiplex PCR; TCRdb keeps in-frame clones, though not all of them. Here the sample spans over 4,000 clones, 91% being singletons. The material sequenced was blood, taken after neoadjuvant nivolumab, alone or with ipilimumab, at or shortly before surgery. The receptors were gathered from an adult with non-small cell lung cancer. Some clones in this sample may be carry-over from other donors' samples. Both conserved end residues are part of each CDR3. Each record gives: D gene, V gene, J gene, clone size, CDR3 DNA, CDR3 protein. The D gene is left open where the match is weak. Some rows mark clone size as missing; the rest say once, few, many or name a class of expanded clone.

D gene: NA; V gene: TRBV30; J gene: TRBJ2-2; clone size: NA; CDR3 DNA: TGTGCCTGGACGAGTGTGGGGACCGGGGAGCTGTTTTTT; CDR3 protein: CAWTSVGTGELFF
D gene: TRBD2; V gene: TRBV18; J gene: TRBJ2-7; clone size: NA; CDR3 DNA: TGTGCCAGCTCACCACCGGCTAGCGGGCTGATCGAGCAGTACTTC; CDR3 protein: CASSPPASGLIEQYF
D gene: TRBD1; V gene: TRBV19; J gene: TRBJ1-2; clone size: NA; CDR3 DNA: TGTGCCAGTAGGACCCAGGGGGCCGATGGCTACACCTTC; CDR3 protein: CASRTQGADGYTF
D gene: NA; V gene: TRBV7-9; J gene: TRBJ1-3; clone size: NA; CDR3 DNA: TGTGCCAGCAGCTCGGAAGGAAACACCATATATTTT; CDR3 protein: CASSSEGNTIYF
D gene: NA; V gene: TRBV11-3; J gene: TRBJ2-5; clone size: NA; CDR3 DNA: TGTGCCAGCAGCCCCGGGGACGCACAAGAGACCCAGTACTTC; CDR3 protein: CASSPGDAQETQYF
D gene: NA; V gene: TRBV13; J gene: TRBJ2-3; clone size: once; CDR3 DNA: TGTGCCAGCAGCTTGCCGACAAAGGGCGATACGCAGTATTTT; CDR3 protein: CASSLPTKGDTQYF
D gene: NA; V gene: TRBV20-1; J gene: TRBJ2-3; clone size: NA; CDR3 DNA: TGCAGTGCGGACCATCAGGATACGCAGTATTTT; CDR3 protein: CSADHQDTQYF
D gene: NA; V gene: TRBV6-5; J gene: TRBJ1-2; clone size: NA; CDR3 DNA: TGTGCCAGCAGACGCCAGGGGAGCTATGGCTACACCTTC; CDR3 protein: CASRRQGSYGYTF
D gene: NA; V gene: TRBV7-2; J gene: TRBJ2-7; clone size: NA; CDR3 DNA: TGTGCCAGCAGCGCACCCGCGCGGGAGCAGTACTTC; CDR3 protein: CASSAPAREQYF
D gene: TRBD2; V gene: TRBV27; J gene: TRBJ2-1; clone size: NA; CDR3 DNA: TGTGCCAGCAGTAGGGGGACTAGCGGCTTCTCCTACAATGAGCAGTTCTTC; CDR3 protein: CASSRGTSGFSYNEQFF
D gene: NA; V gene: TRBV30; J gene: TRBJ2-1; clone size: NA; CDR3 DNA: TGTGCCTGGAGTGTGGCGTTAGAGCAGTTCTTC; CDR3 protein: CAWSVALEQFF
D gene: NA; V gene: TRBV15; J gene: TRBJ2-3; clone size: NA; CDR3 DNA: TGTGCCACCAGCAGAAGCACAGATACGCAGTATTTT; CDR3 protein: CATSRSTDTQYF
D gene: TRBD1; V gene: TRBV9; J gene: TRBJ1-4; clone size: NA; CDR3 DNA: TGTGCCAGCAGCCTGGGGGACAGGGGGCGTGAAAAACTGTTTTTT; CDR3 protein: CASSLGDRGREKLFF
D gene: NA; V gene: TRBV7-6; J gene: TRBJ2-2; clone size: NA; CDR3 DNA: TGTGCCAGCAGCCGAAGTGGGGCGAGCACCGGGGAGCTGTTTTTT; CDR3 protein: CASSRSGASTGELFF
D gene: TRBD1; V gene: TRBV10-3; J gene: TRBJ2-5; clone size: NA; CDR3 DNA: TGTGCCATCAGGGGACAGGGAAAGGAGACCCAGTACTTC; CDR3 protein: CAIRGQGKETQYF
D gene: TRBD2; V gene: TRBV7-8; J gene: TRBJ2-7; clone size: NA; CDR3 DNA: TGTGCCAGCAAAAGGGGACTAGCGGGAGTCGCCTCCTACGAGCAGTACTTC; CDR3 protein: CASKRGLAGVASYEQYF
D gene: TRBD2; V gene: TRBV4-1; J gene: TRBJ2-7; clone size: once; CDR3 DNA: TGCGCCAGCAGCCAAGAAGGACTAGCGGGGGTACACTACGAGCAGTACTTC; CDR3 protein: CASSQEGLAGVHYEQYF
D gene: NA; V gene: TRBV5-5; J gene: TRBJ2-7; clone size: NA; CDR3 DNA: TGTGCCAGCAGCTTGGACCGGGAGCGCTCCTACGAGCAGTACTTC; CDR3 protein: CASSLDRERSYEQYF
D gene: TRBD1; V gene: TRBV4-2; J gene: TRBJ1-2; clone size: NA; CDR3 DNA: TGTGCCAGCAGCCAGCGGGACAGCCCCTATGGCTACACCTTC; CDR3 protein: CASSQRDSPYGYTF
D gene: TRBD1; V gene: TRBV5-5; J gene: TRBJ2-7; clone size: NA; CDR3 DNA: TGTGCCAGCACAAGGACAGGGTCGGCGGTTGGCTACGAGCAGTACTTC; CDR3 protein: CASTRTGSAVGYEQYF
D gene: NA; V gene: TRBV29-1; J gene: TRBJ2-3; clone size: NA; CDR3 DNA: TGCAGCGTCCCAAGGCAGGGGGATACGCAGTATTTT; CDR3 protein: CSVPRQGDTQYF
D gene: NA; V gene: TRBV11-2; J gene: TRBJ1-5; clone size: NA; CDR3 DNA: TGTGCCAGCAGCAATCAGGGTAGTCAGCCCCAGCATTTT; CDR3 protein: CASSNQGSQPQHF
D gene: NA; V gene: TRBV6-5; J gene: TRBJ2-7; clone size: NA; CDR3 DNA: TGTGCCAGCAGTTACTCTACGGCAGGGACCTACGAGCAGTACTTC; CDR3 protein: CASSYSTAGTYEQYF
D gene: NA; V gene: TRBV9; J gene: TRBJ1-1; clone size: NA; CDR3 DNA: TGTGCCAGCAGCGTACGTTCCGGGAACACTGAAGCTTTCTTT; CDR3 protein: CASSVRSGNTEAFF
D gene: NA; V gene: TRBV15; J gene: TRBJ2-7; clone size: few; CDR3 DNA: TGTGCCACCAGCAGAGTCGGGATAGAAGAGCAGTACTTC; CDR3 protein: CATSRVGIEEQYF
D gene: TRBD2; V gene: TRBV11-1; J gene: TRBJ2-7; clone size: NA; CDR3 DNA: TGTGCCAGCAGCGACGGACTAGCGAACTACGAGCAGTACTTC; CDR3 protein: CASSDGLANYEQYF
D gene: NA; V gene: TRBV7-9; J gene: TRBJ2-5; clone size: NA; CDR3 DNA: TGTGCCAGCAGCTTCCAGGAGAGAGAGACCCAGTACTTC; CDR3 protein: CASSFQERETQYF
D gene: TRBD1; V gene: TRBV27; J gene: TRBJ2-1; clone size: NA; CDR3 DNA: TGTGCCAACGTAGGCAGGGGGCAAAATGAGCAGTTCTTC; CDR3 protein: CANVGRGQNEQFF
D gene: NA; V gene: TRBV9; J gene: TRBJ2-3; clone size: NA; CDR3 DNA: TGTGCCAGCAGCGACAGCCGCGGGACTAGCACAGATACGCAGTATTTT; CDR3 protein: CASSDSRGTSTDTQYF
D gene: NA; V gene: TRBV4-2; J gene: TRBJ2-2; clone size: NA; CDR3 DNA: TGTGCCAGCGCCACAGGGTTGGGCACCGGGGAGCTGTTTTTT; CDR3 protein: CASATGLGTGELFF
D gene: TRBD1; V gene: TRBV23-1; J gene: TRBJ2-7; clone size: NA; CDR3 DNA: TGCGCCAGCAGTCAATCCCGAGGGGGACAGGGCGCCACGGGGTACTTC; CDR3 protein: CASSQSRGGQGATGYF
D gene: TRBD1; V gene: TRBV19; J gene: TRBJ1-2; clone size: NA; CDR3 DNA: TGTGCCAGTACCCTGACAGGGATCTATGGCTACACCTTC; CDR3 protein: CASTLTGIYGYTF
D gene: NA; V gene: TRBV18; J gene: TRBJ2-7; clone size: few; CDR3 DNA: TGTGCCAGCTCACCACCGGGGACAATCTCCTACGAGCAGTACTTC; CDR3 protein: CASSPPGTISYEQYF
D gene: TRBD2; V gene: TRBV2; J gene: TRBJ2-1; clone size: NA; CDR3 DNA: TGTGCCAGCAGTGAAGCGCGGGGGGGCGATCAAAATGAGCAGTTCTTC; CDR3 protein: CASSEARGGDQNEQFF
D gene: NA; V gene: TRBV5-1; J gene: TRBJ2-7; clone size: NA; CDR3 DNA: TGCGCCAGCAGCTTGGCTTCGGGGGGCACCTACGAGCAGTACTTC; CDR3 protein: CASSLASGGTYEQYF
D gene: TRBD1; V gene: TRBV2; J gene: TRBJ1-1; clone size: NA; CDR3 DNA: TGTGCCAGTGGGACAGGGGTGACTGAAGCTTTCTTT; CDR3 protein: CASGTGVTEAFF
D gene: TRBD1; V gene: TRBV6-1; J gene: TRBJ1-1; clone size: NA; CDR3 DNA: TGTGCCAGCAGGACAGGGGGCACTGAAGCTTTCTTT; CDR3 protein: CASRTGGTEAFF
D gene: TRBD1; V gene: TRBV5-5; J gene: TRBJ2-2; clone size: NA; CDR3 DNA: TGTGCCAGCAGCGTTAGGACAGGGGACACCGGGGAGCTGTTTTTT; CDR3 protein: CASSVRTGDTGELFF
D gene: TRBD1; V gene: TRBV19; J gene: TRBJ1-5; clone size: NA; CDR3 DNA: TGTGCCAGTAAATCCCGGACAGGTCTTAGCAATCAGCCCCAGCATTTT; CDR3 protein: CASKSRTGLSNQPQHF
D gene: TRBD1; V gene: TRBV2; J gene: TRBJ1-1; clone size: NA; CDR3 DNA: TGTGCCAGCAGTACTGGGACAGGGACTGAAGCTTTCTTT; CDR3 protein: CASSTGTGTEAFF
D gene: NA; V gene: TRBV2; J gene: TRBJ2-5; clone size: NA; CDR3 DNA: TGTGCCAGCAAAGGTCAAGAGACCCAGTACTTC; CDR3 protein: CASKGQETQYF
D gene: NA; V gene: TRBV10-3; J gene: TRBJ1-4; clone size: NA; CDR3 DNA: TGTGCCATCAGAATGACAGATAATGAAAAACTGTTTTTT; CDR3 protein: CAIRMTDNEKLFF
D gene: NA; V gene: TRBV7-2; J gene: TRBJ2-1; clone size: NA; CDR3 DNA: TGTGCCAGCAGCCCCCAGGTTAGCTCCTACAATGAGCAGTTCTTC; CDR3 protein: CASSPQVSSYNEQFF
D gene: NA; V gene: TRBV5-1; J gene: TRBJ2-1; clone size: NA; CDR3 DNA: TGCGCCAGCAACATGGACAGCAACAATGAGCAGTTCTTC; CDR3 protein: CASNMDSNNEQFF
D gene: NA; V gene: TRBV2; J gene: TRBJ1-2; clone size: NA; CDR3 DNA: TGTGCCAGCAGCACGGACGGAAGGGCTGGCTATGGCTACACCTTC; CDR3 protein: CASSTDGRAGYGYTF
D gene: NA; V gene: TRBV19; J gene: TRBJ2-3; clone size: NA; CDR3 DNA: TGTGCCAGTATAGGGCACGGGGTTAGCACAGATACGCAGTATTTT; CDR3 protein: CASIGHGVSTDTQYF
D gene: NA; V gene: TRBV29-1; J gene: TRBJ2-7; clone size: NA; CDR3 DNA: TGCAGCGGTTGGCGGACGTTCTCCTACGAGCAGTACTTC; CDR3 protein: CSGWRTFSYEQYF
D gene: NA; V gene: TRBV7-3; J gene: TRBJ2-3; clone size: NA; CDR3 DNA: TGTGCCAGCAGCTTAACGGCCCTTTCTAGCACAGATACGCAGTATTTT; CDR3 protein: CASSLTALSSTDTQYF
D gene: NA; V gene: TRBV7-9; J gene: TRBJ2-5; clone size: NA; CDR3 DNA: TGTGCCAGCAGCTTTCTAATGGGAGAGACCCAGTACTTC; CDR3 protein: CASSFLMGETQYF
D gene: NA; V gene: TRBV6-5; J gene: TRBJ1-1; clone size: NA; CDR3 DNA: TGTGCCAGCAGATCCCGAGTCCCCATGAACACTGAAGCTTTCTTT; CDR3 protein: CASRSRVPMNTEAFF
D gene: NA; V gene: TRBV29-1; J gene: TRBJ1-4; clone size: NA; CDR3 DNA: TGCAGCGTTGAAGCGAGGGCTCCTAATGAAAAACTGTTTTTT; CDR3 protein: CSVEARAPNEKLFF